This TCR beta chain was recovered during a study of blood T cells in healthy people across ages. Extracted total RNA amounted to at least 5.5 micrograms for each sample. Per the germline V gene, CDR1 is SQVTM and CDR2 is ANQGSEA. V was pared by 7 bases and J by 3 bases, with 19 bases between. The CDR3 has 15 amino acids. Sample-barcoded 5' priming and a J-beta primer mix drove a second PCR of about 6 to 11 cycles. From the 5' RACE reads, TCRdb called clonotypes with MiXCR, one entry per CDR3 protein. The sample contains just under 550,000 distinct CDR3 sequences, about 24% of which appear only once. The sample also formed part of further work on T cells of mothers and their children. From that paper: Healthy Caucasian mothers, a few in number, and their six children were the donors. Each mother gave over 8.5 million TCR beta CDR3 reads; each child, some 2.8 million. Related pairs of mothers and children showed slightly higher, non-significant overlap versus unrelated pairs.

The V call is TRBV29-1, the J call TRBJ2-1, with D uncertain. The sequence derives from a boy between 10 and 17 years old in good health. The sequencing sample was made of blood. CDR3 in DNA: TGCAGCGCTGGGTCTGGCGGCACCTACTACAATGAGCAGTTCTTC. This codes for CSAGSGGTYYNEQFF.